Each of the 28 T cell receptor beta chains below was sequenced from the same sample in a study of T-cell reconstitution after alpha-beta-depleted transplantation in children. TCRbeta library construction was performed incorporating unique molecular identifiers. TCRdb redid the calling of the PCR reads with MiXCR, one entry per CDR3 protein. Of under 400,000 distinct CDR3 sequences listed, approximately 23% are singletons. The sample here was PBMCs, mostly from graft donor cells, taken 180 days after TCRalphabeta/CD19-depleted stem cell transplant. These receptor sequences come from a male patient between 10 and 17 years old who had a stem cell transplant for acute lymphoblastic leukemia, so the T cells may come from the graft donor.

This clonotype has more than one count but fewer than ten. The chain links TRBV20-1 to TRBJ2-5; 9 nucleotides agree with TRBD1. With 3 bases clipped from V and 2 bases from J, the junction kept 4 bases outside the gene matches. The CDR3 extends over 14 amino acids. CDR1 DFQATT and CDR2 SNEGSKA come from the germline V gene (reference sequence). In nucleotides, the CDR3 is TGCAGTGCTAGCTTGACAGGGGGTCAAGAGACCCAGTACTTC. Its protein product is CSASLTGGQETQYF.

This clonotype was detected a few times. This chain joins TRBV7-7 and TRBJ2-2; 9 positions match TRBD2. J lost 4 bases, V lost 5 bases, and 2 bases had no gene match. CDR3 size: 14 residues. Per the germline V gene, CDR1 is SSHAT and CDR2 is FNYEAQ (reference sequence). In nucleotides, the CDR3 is TGTGCCAGCAGCCCTAGCGGGGTCACCGGGGAGCTGTTTTTT. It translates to CASSPSGVTGELFF.

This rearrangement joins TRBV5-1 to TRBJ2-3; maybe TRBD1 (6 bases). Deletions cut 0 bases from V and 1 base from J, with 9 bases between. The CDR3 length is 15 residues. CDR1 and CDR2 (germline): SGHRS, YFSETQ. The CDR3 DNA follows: TGCGCCAGCAGCTTGGCCCCAGGGGGCACAGATACGCAGTATTTT. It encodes CASSLAPGGTDTQYF. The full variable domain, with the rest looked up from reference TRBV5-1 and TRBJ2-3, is KAGVTQTPRYLIKTRGQQVTLSCSPISGHRSVSWYQQTPGQGLQFLFEYFSETQRNKGNFPGRFSGRQFSNSRSEMNVSTLELGDSALYLCASSLAPGGTDTQYFGPGTRLTVL.

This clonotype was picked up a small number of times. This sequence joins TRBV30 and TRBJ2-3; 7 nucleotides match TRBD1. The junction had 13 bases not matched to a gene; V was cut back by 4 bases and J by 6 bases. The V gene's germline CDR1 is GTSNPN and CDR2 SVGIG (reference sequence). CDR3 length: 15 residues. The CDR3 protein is CAWNRVWTGGDTQYF. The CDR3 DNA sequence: TGTGCCTGGAATCGGGTGTGGACAGGCGGGGATACGCAGTATTTT.

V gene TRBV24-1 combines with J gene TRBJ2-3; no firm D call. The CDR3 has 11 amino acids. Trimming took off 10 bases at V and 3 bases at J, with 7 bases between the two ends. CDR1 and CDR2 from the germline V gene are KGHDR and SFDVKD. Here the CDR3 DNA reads TGTGCCACTCCCGGAACAGATACGCAGTATTTT. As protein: CATPGTDTQYF.

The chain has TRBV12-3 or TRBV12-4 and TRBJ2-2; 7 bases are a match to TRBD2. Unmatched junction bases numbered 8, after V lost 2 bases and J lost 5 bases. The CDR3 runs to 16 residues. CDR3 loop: CASSLWLAAFTGELFF. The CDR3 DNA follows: TGTGCCAGCAGTTTATGGCTAGCGGCGTTTACCGGGGAGCTGTTTTTT.

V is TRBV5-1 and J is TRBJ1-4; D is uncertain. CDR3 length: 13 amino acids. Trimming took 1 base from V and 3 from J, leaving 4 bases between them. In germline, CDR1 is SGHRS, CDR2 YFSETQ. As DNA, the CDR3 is TGCGCCAGCAGCTTGATTTCTAATGAAAAACTGTTTTTT. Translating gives CASSLISNEKLFF.

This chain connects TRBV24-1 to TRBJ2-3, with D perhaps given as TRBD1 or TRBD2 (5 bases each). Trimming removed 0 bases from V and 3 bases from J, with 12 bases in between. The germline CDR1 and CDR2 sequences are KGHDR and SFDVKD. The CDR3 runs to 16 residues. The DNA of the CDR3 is TGTGCCACCAGTGATTTGGGTCGTGAGGGGACAGATACGCAGTATTTT. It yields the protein CATSDLGREGTDTQYF.

For the CDR3, the DNA is TGCGCCAGCAGTAGCAGGGGCATGGTTAATTCAAATTCACCCCTCCACTTT. Its translation is CASSSRGMVNSNSPLHF. The V gene is TRBV10-2, the J gene TRBJ1-6, with D possibly being TRBD1 (6 bases). The CDR3 has 17 amino acids. Trimming left V 5 bases short and J 7 bases short, with 21 bases between. Germline V gives CDR1 WSHSY, CDR2 SAAADI.

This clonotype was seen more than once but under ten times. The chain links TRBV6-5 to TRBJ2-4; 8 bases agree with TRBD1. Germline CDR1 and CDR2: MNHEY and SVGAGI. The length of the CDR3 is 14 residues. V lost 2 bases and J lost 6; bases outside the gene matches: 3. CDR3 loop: CASSYPTGVNIQYF. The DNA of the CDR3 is TGTGCCAGCAGTTACCCGACAGGGGTAAACATTCAGTACTTC.

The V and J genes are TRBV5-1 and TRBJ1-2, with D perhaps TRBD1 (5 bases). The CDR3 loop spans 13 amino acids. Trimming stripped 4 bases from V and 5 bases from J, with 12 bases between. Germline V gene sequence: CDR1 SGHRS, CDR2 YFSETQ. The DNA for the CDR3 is TGCGCCAGCAGCCCACCGGGACCTTATGGCTACACCTTC. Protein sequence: CASSPPGPYGYTF.

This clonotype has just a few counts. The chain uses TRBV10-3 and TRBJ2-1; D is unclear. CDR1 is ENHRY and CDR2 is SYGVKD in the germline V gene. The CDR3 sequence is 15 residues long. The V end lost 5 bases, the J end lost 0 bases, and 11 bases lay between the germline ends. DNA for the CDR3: TGTGCCATCAGTCGAGATGTGGGCTCCTACAATGAGCAGTTCTTC. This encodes CAISRDVGSYNEQFF.

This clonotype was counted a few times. CDR3 in amino acids: CASRYRGPVYGYTF. DNA for the CDR3: TGTGCCAGCAGATACAGGGGGCCCGTTTATGGCTACACCTTC. This chain links TRBV12-3 or TRBV12-4 with TRBJ1-2, with 9 bases that match TRBD1. The ends lost 6 bases at V and 5 bases at J; junction bases unmatched: 7. The CDR3 is made up of 14 amino acids.

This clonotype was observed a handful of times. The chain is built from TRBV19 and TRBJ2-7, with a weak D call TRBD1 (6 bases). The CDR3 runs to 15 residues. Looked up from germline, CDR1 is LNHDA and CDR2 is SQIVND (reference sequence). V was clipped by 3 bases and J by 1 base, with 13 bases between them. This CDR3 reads CASSILGTPSYEQYF. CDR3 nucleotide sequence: TGTGCCAGTAGTATCCTCGGGACACCTTCCTACGAGCAGTACTTC.

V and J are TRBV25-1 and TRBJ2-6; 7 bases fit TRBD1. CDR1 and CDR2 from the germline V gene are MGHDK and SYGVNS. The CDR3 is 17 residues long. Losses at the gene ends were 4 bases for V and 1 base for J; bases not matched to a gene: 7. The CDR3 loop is CASSVVRGPSGANVLTF. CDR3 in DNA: TGTGCCAGCAGTGTGGTAAGGGGGCCATCTGGGGCCAACGTCCTGACTTTC. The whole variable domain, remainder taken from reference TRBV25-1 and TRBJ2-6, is EADIYQTPRYLVIGTGKKITLECSQTMGHDKMYWYQQDPGMELHLIHYSYGVNSTEKGDLSSESTVSRIRTEHFPLTLESARPSHTSQYLCASSVVRGPSGANVLTFGAGSRLTVL.

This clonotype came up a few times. This chain's CDR3 is CSVEEGTGNQPQHF. In nucleotides, the CDR3 is TGCAGCGTTGAAGAGGGCACGGGCAATCAGCCCCAGCATTTT. The V gene is TRBV29-1, the J gene TRBJ1-5; D gene uncertain. From germline, CDR1 is SQVTM and CDR2 ANQGSEA. V was clipped by 0 bases and J by 2 bases, with 8 bases between them. The CDR3 has 14 residues.

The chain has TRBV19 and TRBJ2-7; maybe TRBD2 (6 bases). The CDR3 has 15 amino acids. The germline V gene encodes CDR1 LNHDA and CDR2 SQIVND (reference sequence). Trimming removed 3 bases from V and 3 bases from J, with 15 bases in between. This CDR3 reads CASSIGGTEYYEQYF. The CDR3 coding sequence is TGTGCCAGTAGTATCGGCGGGACGGAGTACTACGAGCAGTACTTC.

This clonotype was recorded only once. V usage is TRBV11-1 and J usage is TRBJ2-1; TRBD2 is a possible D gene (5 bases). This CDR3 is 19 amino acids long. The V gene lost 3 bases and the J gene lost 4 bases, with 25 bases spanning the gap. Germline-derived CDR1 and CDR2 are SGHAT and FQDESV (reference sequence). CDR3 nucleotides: TGTGCCAGCAGCTTCCCGACTAACCCCGGAGCCGATTATTACAATGAGCAGTTCTTC. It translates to CASSFPTNPGADYYNEQFF.

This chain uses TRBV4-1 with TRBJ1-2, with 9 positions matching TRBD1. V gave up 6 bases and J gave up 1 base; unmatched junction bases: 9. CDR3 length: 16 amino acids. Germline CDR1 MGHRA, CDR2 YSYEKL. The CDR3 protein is CASRPVQGASNYGYTF. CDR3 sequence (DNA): TGCGCCAGCAGGCCAGTACAGGGGGCCAGTAACTATGGCTACACCTTC.

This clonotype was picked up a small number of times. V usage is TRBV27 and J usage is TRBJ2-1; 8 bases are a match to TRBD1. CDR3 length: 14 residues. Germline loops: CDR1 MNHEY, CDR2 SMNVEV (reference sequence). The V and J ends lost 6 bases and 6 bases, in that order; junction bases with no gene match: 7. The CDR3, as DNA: TGTGCCAGCAGCTGGGGCACAGGGGGCAATGAGCAGTTCTTC. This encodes CASSWGTGGNEQFF.

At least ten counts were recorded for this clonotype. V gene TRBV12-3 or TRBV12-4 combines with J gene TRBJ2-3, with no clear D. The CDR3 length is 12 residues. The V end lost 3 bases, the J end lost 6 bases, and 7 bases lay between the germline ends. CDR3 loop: CASSFRVDTQYF. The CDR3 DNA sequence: TGTGCCAGCAGTTTCCGTGTGGATACGCAGTATTTT.

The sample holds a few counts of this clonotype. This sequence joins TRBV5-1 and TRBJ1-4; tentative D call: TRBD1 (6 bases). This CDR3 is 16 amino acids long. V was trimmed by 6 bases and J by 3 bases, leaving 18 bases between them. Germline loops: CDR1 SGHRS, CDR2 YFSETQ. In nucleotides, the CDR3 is TGCGCCAGCACCATCGGACAGAGAAGGGCTAATGAAAAACTGTTTTTT. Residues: CASTIGQRRANEKLFF. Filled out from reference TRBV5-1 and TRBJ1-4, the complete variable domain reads KAGVTQTPRYLIKTRGQQVTLSCSPISGHRSVSWYQQTPGQGLQFLFEYFSETQRNKGNFPGRFSGRQFSNSRSEMNVSTLELGDSALYLCASTIGQRRANEKLFFGSGTQLSVL.

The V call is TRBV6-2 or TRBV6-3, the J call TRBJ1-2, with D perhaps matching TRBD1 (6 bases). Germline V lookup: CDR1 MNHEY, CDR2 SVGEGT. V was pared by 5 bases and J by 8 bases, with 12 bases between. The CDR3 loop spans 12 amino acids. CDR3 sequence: CASSDRRRGYTF. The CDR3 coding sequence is TGTGCCAGCAGTGACAGGAGGCGAGGCTACACCTTC.

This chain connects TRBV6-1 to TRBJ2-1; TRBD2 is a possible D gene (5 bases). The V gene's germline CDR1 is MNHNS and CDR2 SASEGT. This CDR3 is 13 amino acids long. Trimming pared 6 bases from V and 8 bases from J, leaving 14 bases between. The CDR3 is CASRPRAPHEQFF. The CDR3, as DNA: TGTGCCAGCAGACCGCGGGCCCCCCATGAGCAGTTCTTC.

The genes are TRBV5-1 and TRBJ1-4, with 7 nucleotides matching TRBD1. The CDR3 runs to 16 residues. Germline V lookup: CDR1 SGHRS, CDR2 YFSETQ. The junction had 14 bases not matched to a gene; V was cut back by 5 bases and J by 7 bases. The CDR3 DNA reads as TGCGCCAGCAGTCGGGACAGCCGTGTGGAGGGTGAAAAACTGTTTTTT. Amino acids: CASSRDSRVEGEKLFF.

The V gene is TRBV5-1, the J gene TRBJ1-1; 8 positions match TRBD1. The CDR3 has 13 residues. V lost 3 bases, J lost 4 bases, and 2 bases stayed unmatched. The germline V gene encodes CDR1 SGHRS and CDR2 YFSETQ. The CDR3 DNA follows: TGCGCCAGCAGCTCCGGGACAGGCACTGAAGCTTTCTTT. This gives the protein CASSSGTGTEAFF.

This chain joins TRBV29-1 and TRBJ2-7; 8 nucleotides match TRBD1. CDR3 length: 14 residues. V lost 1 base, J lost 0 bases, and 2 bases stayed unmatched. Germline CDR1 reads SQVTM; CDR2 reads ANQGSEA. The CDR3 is CSVEVGQGSYEQYF. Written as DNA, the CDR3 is TGCAGCGTTGAAGTAGGACAGGGCTCCTACGAGCAGTACTTC.

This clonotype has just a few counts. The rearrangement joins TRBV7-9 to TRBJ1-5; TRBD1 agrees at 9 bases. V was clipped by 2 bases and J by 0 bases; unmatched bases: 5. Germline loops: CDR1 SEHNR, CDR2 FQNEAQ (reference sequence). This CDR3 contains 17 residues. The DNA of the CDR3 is TGTGCCAGCAGCTTAACAGGGGGCAGGTATAGCAATCAGCCCCAGCATTTT. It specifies CASSLTGGRYSNQPQHF.